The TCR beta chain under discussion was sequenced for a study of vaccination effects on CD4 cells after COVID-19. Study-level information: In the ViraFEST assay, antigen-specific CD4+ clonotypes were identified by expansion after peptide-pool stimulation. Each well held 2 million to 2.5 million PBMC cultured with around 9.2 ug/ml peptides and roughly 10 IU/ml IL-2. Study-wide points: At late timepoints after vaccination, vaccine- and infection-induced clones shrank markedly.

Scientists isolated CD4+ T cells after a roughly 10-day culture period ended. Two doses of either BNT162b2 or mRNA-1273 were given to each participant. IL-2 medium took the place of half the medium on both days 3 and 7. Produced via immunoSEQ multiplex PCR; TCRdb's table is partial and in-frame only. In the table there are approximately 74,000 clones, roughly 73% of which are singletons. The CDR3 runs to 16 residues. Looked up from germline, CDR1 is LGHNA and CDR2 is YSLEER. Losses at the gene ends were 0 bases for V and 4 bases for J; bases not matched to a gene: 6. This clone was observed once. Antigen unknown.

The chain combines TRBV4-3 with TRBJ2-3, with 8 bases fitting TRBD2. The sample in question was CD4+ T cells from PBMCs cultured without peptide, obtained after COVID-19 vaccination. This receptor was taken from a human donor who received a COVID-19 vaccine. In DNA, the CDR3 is TGCGCCAGCAGCCAAGATAGGAACGGGGGGGCAGATACGCAGTATTTT. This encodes CASSQDRNGGADTQYF.